This T cell receptor (beta chain) came from a study of T cells in Graves' hyperthyroidism and ophthalmopathy (dated by TCRdb to the late 2010s). Broadly, across the study: Peripheral blood samples were taken at initial diagnosis, before any treatment was given. The roughly 90 discovery patients were divided at random into training and test sets in a 7:3 ratio. TCR Vbeta CDR3 sequencing of roughly 140 peripheral blood samples (about 45 ophthalmopathy, over 70 hyperthyroidism and approximately 17 progressor patients) is reported in the paper. In addition, the study compared T-cell repertoires in thyroid tissue and in blood from several Graves' hyperthyroidism patients. TCR V-J signatures able to tell the groups apart were searched for in a discovery cohort of approximately 95 patients, of whom fewer than 45 had Graves' ophthalmopathy and about 55 had stable Graves' hyperthyroidism. Prospective prediction of ophthalmopathy was tested in an independent validation cohort consisting of fewer than 20 hyperthyroidism patients and some 16 patients who later progressed to ophthalmopathy. Once sampling was done, hyperthyroidism patients were given methimazole at a starting dose of 30 mg daily, whereas ophthalmopathy patients were given high-dose intravenous methylprednisolone. What the authors observed across the whole study: In validation, the model predicted progression to ophthalmopathy a median of roughly 6.1 months before onset, with roughly 70% sensitivity and just under 75% specificity. A 13 V-J signature model separated ophthalmopathy from stable hyperthyroidism, with approximately 87% sensitivity and about 81% specificity in cross-validation and 80%/75% in testing. Most expanded thyroid clonotypes (frequency above 0.001) were also found in blood, which suggests that blood repertoires may mirror thyroid immune responses. No statistical method was used to set the sample size in advance, and investigators knew the group allocation.

This clonotype appeared many times. The antigen this receptor binds is unknown. Per-base quality was not reported, and no clone a single base away is much larger than it. V lost 7 bases and J lost 2 bases, and the count of bases not matched to a germline gene is 5. Spanning cysteine to phenylalanine, the CDR3 consists of 13 amino acids. Only CDR3 DNA is held: 39 bases, read in frame from base 1. Amplification of TCR beta CDR3 regions was carried out from RNA transcripts. The first round of RT-PCR for the TCR CDR3 was performed with the HTBI primer set and the Qiagen OneStep RT-PCR kit. A second multiplex PCR round built the libraries, followed by size selection and purification. Libraries were sequenced paired-end with 100 bp reads on an Illumina HiSeq2000. In the authors' own workflow: SOAPnuke was used to process the raw data, throwing out any read that contained adapters or uncalled bases, had a mean Phred below 15, or lacked an exact constant-primer or identifier match. COPE v1.2.5 was used to merge high-quality paired reads, and clonotypes were defined as unique nucleotide sequences. Clonotypes were aligned to IMGT TRBV, TRBD and TRBJ reference segments using MiTCR v1.1. Only V-J combinations with frequency above 0.0001, covering about 99% of repertoires, were analysed. The TCS score was defined as F50 (clonal expansion) divided by E x V (chaos), with BLOSUM62-based TCRdist calculated between CDR3 peptides within each V-J. Welch's t-statistics and random forest reduced roughly 530 V-J features to 10 to 15, which were used in a naive Bayes classifier (R e1071). The similarity between thyroid and blood repertoires was quantified using the Morisita-Horn index. The raw public reads went through TCRdb reprocessing: fastp at Q25, MiXCR clone calling, in-frame beta chains kept. Entries are consolidated by CDR3 protein sequence, retaining the most common genes and DNA. The authors' filters were not applied to this entry. Within this sample are around 800,000 distinct CDR3 sequences, with 35% to 45% of them counted one time only. Clones ranked in the top ten supply approximately 8.7% of the sample.

Graves' hyperthyroidism was defined as stable when no progression to ophthalmopathy occurred over 18 months of follow-up. Hyperthyroidism patients were aged 18 to 65 years and newly diagnosed, with disease duration of less than 2 months. The study excluded patients with uncontrolled infections, other autoimmune diseases, pregnancy or lactation. Diagnoses were based on clinical symptoms, serum thyroxine and TRAb, thyroid ultrasound and orbital computed tomography. PBMCs were isolated from around 10 ml of fresh peripheral blood by Ficoll-Paque density gradient centrifugation. Total RNA was extracted using Trizol reagent, and RNA quality was assessed on an Agilent 2100 Bioanalyzer.

The chain uses TRBV12-3 or TRBV12-4 and TRBJ2-7; 7 junctional bases match TRBD2. The specimen was blood. The clonotype originates from a man between 18 and 29 years old with Graves' hyperthyroidism. The CDR3 here reads CASMGGRPYEQYF. The sequence in DNA is TGTGCCAGCATGGGGGGGAGACCCTACGAGCAGTACTTC.